The 14 T cell receptor beta chains below were found in one sample sequenced in a study of blood T cell repertoires in COVID-19. Libraries were prepared by immunoSEQ multiplex PCR; TCRdb keeps only in-frame clonotypes and omits some of them. The top ten hold 5.5% of the sample, which has 200,000 to 250,000 clones, roughly 80% seen once. Sequencing was performed on peripheral blood. These receptors were collected from an older woman with acute or convalescent COVID-19.

This chain joins TRBV10-3 and TRBJ2-7; 8 bases align to TRBD2. The CDR3 totals 13 residues. The V and J ends lost 3 bases and 3 bases, in that order; junction bases with no gene match: 1. The germline CDR1 and CDR2 sequences are ENHRY and SYGVKD. The CDR3 region has the DNA TGTGCCATCAGTGACGGGGGGGACTACGAGCAGTACTTC. It is translated as CAISDGGDYEQYF.

V and J are TRBV5-1 and TRBJ2-2, with TRBD1 matching over 9 bases. Germline V gene data show CDR1 as SGHRS and CDR2 as YFSETQ. CDR3 length: 15 residues. V lost 4 bases to trimming and J lost 5 bases; unmatched junction nucleotides: 6. The DNA of the CDR3 is TGCGCCAGCAGCCTAGACAGGGGGAAAACCGGGGAGCTGTTTTTT. Amino acids: CASSLDRGKTGELFF.

The rearrangement links TRBV5-1 to TRBJ2-7, with 12 bases lining up with TRBD2. CDR3 length equals 15 residues. CDR1 is SGHRS and CDR2 is YFSETQ in the germline V gene. The V gene end was trimmed by 1 base and the J gene end by 6 bases; junction bases not matched to a gene: 5. The CDR3 sequence is CASSLWLAGGREQYF. As DNA, the CDR3 is TGCGCCAGCAGCTTGTGGCTAGCGGGAGGGCGCGAGCAGTACTTC.

V gene TRBV28 combines with J gene TRBJ1-2; perhaps TRBD1 as D (5 bases). The germline CDR1 and CDR2 sequences are MDHEN and SYDVKM. V lost 10 bases to trimming and J lost 1 base, with 10 bases between them. The CDR3 sequence is 12 residues long. For the CDR3, the DNA is TGTGCCACAGGGAGGGGTAACTATGGCTACACCTTC. Its translation: CATGRGNYGYTF.

J is TRBJ2-3 and V is TRBV18; D unclear. The CDR3 covers 12 residues. V was pared by 3 bases and J by 3 bases, with 4 bases between. Germline lookup yields CDR1 KGHSH and CDR2 LQKENI. In nucleotides, the CDR3 is TGTGCCAGCTCACCCGGGACAGATACGCAGTATTTT. Translated, it gives CASSPGTDTQYF.

This clone was recorded many times. V and J are TRBV2 and TRBJ1-2; the match to TRBD1 covers 10 bases. From germline, CDR1 is SNHLY and CDR2 FYNNEI. Trimming took 4 bases from V and 8 from J; bases not matched to a gene: 7. This CDR3 is built from 14 residues. CDR3 DNA sequence: TGTGCCAGCAGTGTCGACAGGGGGCTAGGAGGCTACACCTTC. Its protein is CASSVDRGLGGYTF.

The chain is built from TRBV28 and TRBJ1-5; D may be TRBD1 (5 bases). V lost 6 bases and J 0 bases, leaving 12 bases between the germline ends. The CDR3 covers 15 residues. The germline gives CDR1 MDHEN, CDR2 SYDVKM. The chain's CDR3 is CASSPRTLSNQPQHF. The CDR3 coding sequence is TGTGCCAGCAGCCCCCGGACACTTAGCAATCAGCCCCAGCATTTT.

The chain couples TRBV7-2 to TRBJ2-2, with 11 nucleotides matching TRBD2. This CDR3 is 16 amino acids long. V was pared by 5 bases and J by 5 bases, with 7 bases of the junction left unmatched. The germline CDR1 and CDR2 sequences are SGHTA and FQGNSA. The CDR3 sequence: CASSITSGSGTGELFF. Here the CDR3 DNA reads TGTGCCAGCAGCATCACTAGCGGGAGCGGGACCGGGGAGCTGTTTTTT.

This sequence joins TRBV5-4 and TRBJ2-1; 10 bases match TRBD2. With V trimmed by 3 bases and J by 5 bases, 8 bases remained unmatched. Germline V CDR1 and CDR2: SGHNT, YYREEE (reference sequence). The CDR3 loop spans 16 amino acids. CDR3: CASSSQREGLDNEQFF. The CDR3 coding sequence is TGTGCCAGCAGCTCCCAGCGGGAGGGTCTGGACAATGAGCAGTTCTTC.

The chain is built from TRBV3-1 (or the pseudogene TRBV3-2) and TRBJ2-7, with 9 bases matching TRBD2. V shed 1 base, J shed 4 bases, and the junction held 5 bases outside the gene matches. This CDR3 is 15 amino acids long. In germline, CDR1 is LGHDT, CDR2 YNNKEL (reference sequence). The CDR3 here is CASSQAPSGAYEQYF. CDR3 DNA: TGTGCCAGCAGCCAAGCCCCTAGCGGGGCGTACGAGCAGTACTTC.

This clone was observed a single time. The chain carries TRBV20-1 and TRBJ1-6, with unresolved D. CDR3 size: 13 residues. V lost 3 bases to trimming and J lost 5 bases, with 8 bases between them. From germline, CDR1 is DFQATT and CDR2 SNEGSKA (reference sequence). The DNA of the CDR3 is TGCAGTGCTAGTGACCCAAATAATTCACCCCTCCACTTT. It translates to CSASDPNNSPLHF.

The chain combines TRBV30 with TRBJ2-3; weak D call: TRBD2 (5 bases). V shed 3 bases and J shed 5 bases, with 15 bases lying between them. This CDR3 is 14 amino acids long. The germline gives CDR1 GTSNPN, CDR2 SVGIG (reference sequence). The chain's CDR3 is CAWRASPAGDTQYF. The CDR3 DNA sequence: TGTGCCTGGAGGGCGAGCCCGGCGGGAGATACGCAGTATTTT. Full variable domain (remainder filled in from reference TRBV30 and TRBJ2-3): SQTIHQWPATLVQPVGSPLSLECTVEGTSNPNLYWYRQAAGRGLQLLFYSVGIGQISSEVPQNLSASRPQDRQFILSSKKLLLSDSGFYLCAWRASPAGDTQYFGPGTRLTVL.

This clone was found a few times. The chain employs TRBV5-1 and TRBJ1-4, with D possibly TRBD1 on 5 matching bases. V shed 4 bases and J shed 5 bases, with 9 bases lying between them. There are 13 residues in the CDR3. CDR1 SGHRS and CDR2 YFSETQ come from the germline V gene. The DNA for the CDR3 is TGCGCCAGCAGCGACAGCCTAAATGAAAAACTGTTTTTT. This codes for CASSDSLNEKLFF.

This chain joins TRBV7-2 and TRBJ2-5; 7 positions match TRBD1. There are 13 residues in the CDR3. The V segment lost 5 bases and the J segment 3 bases; nucleotides outside the gene matches: 3. Germline V CDR1 and CDR2: SGHTA, FQGNSA. CDR3 coding DNA: TGTGCCAGCAGCATAGGGACAGAAGAGACCCAGTACTTC. This sequence encodes CASSIGTEETQYF.